This paragraph covers one T cell receptor (beta chain) sequence. The antigen is not known. Repertoires were generated with immunoSEQ multiplex PCR, while TCRdb's copy carries only in-frame clones and drops some. The table shows 2,500,000 or so clones, with 93% occurring only once. This CDR3 comprises 13 residues. Germline trimming cut 7 bases from V and 10 bases from J; bases unmatched to any gene: 9. Germline-derived CDR1 and CDR2 are MNHEY and SVGAGI. This sample was included in a study of shared clonotypes between healthy human individuals. About the study: Donors consisted of a couple of women and three men between 18 and 49. Used for every donor were three CD4 naive, three CD4 memory, two CD8 naive and one CD8 memory plate.

Whole-study findings and limits: Inspection by rarefaction showed sorted-subset sequencing to be incomplete despite large depth.

The receptor was isolated from a man between 18 and 35 years old in good health. Some clones in this sample may be carry-over from other donors' samples. Sequencing was done on a sample of naive CD4+ T cells from PBMCs. The subset is: CD45RA+ positively selected. The chain uses TRBV6-5 and TRBJ1-4, with 7 bases matching TRBD1. The CDR3 spells CASTRQGSGKLFF. In DNA form, the CDR3 reads TGTGCCAGCACCCGACAGGGTTCAGGAAAACTGTTTTTT.